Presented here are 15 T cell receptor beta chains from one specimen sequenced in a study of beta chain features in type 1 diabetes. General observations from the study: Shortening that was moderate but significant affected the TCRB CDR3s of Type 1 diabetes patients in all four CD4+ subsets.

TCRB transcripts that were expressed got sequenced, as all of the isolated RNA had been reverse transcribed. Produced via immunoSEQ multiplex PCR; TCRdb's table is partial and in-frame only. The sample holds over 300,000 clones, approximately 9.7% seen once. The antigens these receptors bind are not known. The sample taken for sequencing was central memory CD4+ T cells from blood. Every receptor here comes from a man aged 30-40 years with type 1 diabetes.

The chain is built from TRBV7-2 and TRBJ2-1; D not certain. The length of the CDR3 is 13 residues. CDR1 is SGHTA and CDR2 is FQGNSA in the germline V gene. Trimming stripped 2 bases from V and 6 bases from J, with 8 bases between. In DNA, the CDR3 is TGTGCCAGCAGCTTAACCGGCCTCAATGAGCAGTTCTTC. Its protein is CASSLTGLNEQFF.

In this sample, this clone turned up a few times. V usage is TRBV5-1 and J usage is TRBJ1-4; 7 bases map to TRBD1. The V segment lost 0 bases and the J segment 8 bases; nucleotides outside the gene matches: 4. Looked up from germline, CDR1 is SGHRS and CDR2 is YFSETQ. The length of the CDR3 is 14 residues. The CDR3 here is CASSLDRGGEKLFF. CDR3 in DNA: TGCGCCAGCAGCTTGGACAGGGGAGGAGAAAAACTGTTTTTT.

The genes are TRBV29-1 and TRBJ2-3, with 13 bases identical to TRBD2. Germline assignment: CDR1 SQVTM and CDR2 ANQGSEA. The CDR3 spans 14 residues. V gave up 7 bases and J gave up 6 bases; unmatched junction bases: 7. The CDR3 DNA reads TGCAGCGGGACTAGCGGGGGCCCCTGGGATACGCAGTATTTT. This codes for CSGTSGGPWDTQYF.

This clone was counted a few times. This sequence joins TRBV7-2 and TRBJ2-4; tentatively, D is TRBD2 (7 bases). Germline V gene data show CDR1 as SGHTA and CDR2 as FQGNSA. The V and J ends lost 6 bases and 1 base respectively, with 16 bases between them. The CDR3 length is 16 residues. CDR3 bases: TGTGCCAGCAGTCCAGGGAGGGGGGCGGCCAAAAACATTCAGTACTTC. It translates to CASSPGRGAAKNIQYF.

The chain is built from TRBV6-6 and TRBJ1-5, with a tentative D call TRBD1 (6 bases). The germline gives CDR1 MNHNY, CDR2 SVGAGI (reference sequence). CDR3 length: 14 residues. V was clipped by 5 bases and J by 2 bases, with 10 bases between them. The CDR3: CASSAQGGNQPQHF. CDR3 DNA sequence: TGTGCCAGCAGTGCACAGGGTGGCAATCAGCCCCAGCATTTT.

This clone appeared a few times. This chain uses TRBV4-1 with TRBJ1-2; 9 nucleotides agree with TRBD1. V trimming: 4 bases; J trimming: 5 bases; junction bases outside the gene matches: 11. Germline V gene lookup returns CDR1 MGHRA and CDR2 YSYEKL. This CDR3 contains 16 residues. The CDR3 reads CASSPEPGQGLYGYTF. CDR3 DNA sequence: TGCGCCAGCAGCCCCGAACCCGGACAGGGGTTGTATGGCTACACCTTC.

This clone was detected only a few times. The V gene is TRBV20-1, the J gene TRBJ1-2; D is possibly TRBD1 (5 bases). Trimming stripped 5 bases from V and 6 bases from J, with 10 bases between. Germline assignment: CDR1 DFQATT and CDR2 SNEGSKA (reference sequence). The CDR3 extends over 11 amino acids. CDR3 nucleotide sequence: TGCAGTGCTCGAGGGGTTGATGGCTACACCTTC. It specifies CSARGVDGYTF.

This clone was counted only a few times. CDR3 sequence (DNA): TGTGCCAGCAGCGATGACCCGGGGGCCTCTACCAATGAGCAGTTCTTC. This encodes CASSDDPGASTNEQFF. The chain combines TRBV7-2 with TRBJ2-1; D tentatively reads TRBD1 or TRBD2 (6 bases each). Trimming cost V 5 bases and J 6 bases, with 20 bases left between them. Germline values: CDR1 SGHTA, CDR2 FQGNSA. This CDR3 has 16 amino acids.

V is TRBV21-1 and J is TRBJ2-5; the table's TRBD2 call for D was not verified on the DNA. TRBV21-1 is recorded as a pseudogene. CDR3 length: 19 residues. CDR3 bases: TGTGCCAGCAGCAATGTGGGAGCTAGCGTCGGCGGGCCCCAAGAGACCCAGTACTTC. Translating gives CASSNVGASVGGPQETQYF.

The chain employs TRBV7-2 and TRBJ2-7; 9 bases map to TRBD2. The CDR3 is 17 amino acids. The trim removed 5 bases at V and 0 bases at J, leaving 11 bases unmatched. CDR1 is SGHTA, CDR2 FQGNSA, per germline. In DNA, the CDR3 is TGTGCCAGCAGCCCTACCCGGTTAGCGGGGGCCTCCTACGAGCAGTACTTC. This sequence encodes CASSPTRLAGASYEQYF. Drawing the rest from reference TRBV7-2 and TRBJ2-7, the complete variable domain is GAGVSQSPSNKVTEKGKDVELRCDPISGHTALYWYRQSLGQGLEFLIYFQGNSAPDKSGLPSDRFSAERTGGSVSTLTIQRTQQEDSAVYLCASSPTRLAGASYEQYFGPGTRLTVT.

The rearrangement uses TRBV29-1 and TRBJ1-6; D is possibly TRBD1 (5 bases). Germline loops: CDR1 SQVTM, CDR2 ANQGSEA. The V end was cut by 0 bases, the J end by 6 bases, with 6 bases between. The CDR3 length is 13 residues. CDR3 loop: CSVEDGGNSPLHF. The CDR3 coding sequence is TGCAGCGTTGAAGATGGGGGTAATTCACCCCTCCACTTT.

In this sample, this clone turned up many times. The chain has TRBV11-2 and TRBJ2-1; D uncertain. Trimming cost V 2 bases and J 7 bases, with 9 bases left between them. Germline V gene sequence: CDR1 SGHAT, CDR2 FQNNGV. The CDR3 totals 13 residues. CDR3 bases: TGTGCCAGCAGCTTATTTATGGGGAATGAGCAGTTCTTC. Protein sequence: CASSLFMGNEQFF.

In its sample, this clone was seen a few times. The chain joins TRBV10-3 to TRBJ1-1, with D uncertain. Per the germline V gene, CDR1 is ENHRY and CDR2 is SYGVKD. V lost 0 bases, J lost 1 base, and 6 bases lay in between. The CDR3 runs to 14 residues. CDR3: CAISESVTNTEAFF. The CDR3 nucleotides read TGTGCCATCAGTGAGTCGGTCACGAACACTGAAGCTTTCTTT.

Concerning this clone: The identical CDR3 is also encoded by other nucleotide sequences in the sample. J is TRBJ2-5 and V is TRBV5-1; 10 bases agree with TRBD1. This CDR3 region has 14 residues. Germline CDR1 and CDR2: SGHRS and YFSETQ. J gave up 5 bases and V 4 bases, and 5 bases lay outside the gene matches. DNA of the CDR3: TGCGCCAGCAGCCGGGACAGGGGAGGCGAGACCCAGTACTTC. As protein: CASSRDRGGETQYF.

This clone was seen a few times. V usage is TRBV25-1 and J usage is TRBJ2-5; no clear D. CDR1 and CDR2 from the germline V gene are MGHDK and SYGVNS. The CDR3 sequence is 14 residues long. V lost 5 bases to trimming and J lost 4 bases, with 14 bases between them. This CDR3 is CASSQPTGLETQYF. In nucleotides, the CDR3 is TGTGCCAGCAGTCAACCGACGGGCTTAGAGACCCAGTACTTC.